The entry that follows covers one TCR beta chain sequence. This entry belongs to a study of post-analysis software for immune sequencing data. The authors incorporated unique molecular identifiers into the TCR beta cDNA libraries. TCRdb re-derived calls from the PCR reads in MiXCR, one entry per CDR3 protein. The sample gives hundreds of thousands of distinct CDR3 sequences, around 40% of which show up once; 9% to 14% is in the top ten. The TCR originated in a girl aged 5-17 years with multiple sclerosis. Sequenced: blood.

The CDR3 here is CASSELALNYEQYF. The CDR3 coding sequence is TGTGCCAGCAGTGAACTAGCACTCAACTACGAGCAGTACTTC. The chain uses TRBV2 and TRBJ2-7; a possible D gene is TRBD2 (5 bases). V lost 2 bases and J lost 3, with 11 bases in between. The CDR3 consists of 14 residues. Germline CDR1 and CDR2: SNHLY and FYNNEI.